The clone carrying this T cell receptor beta chain appeared many times. V gave up 5 bases and J gave up 2 bases; unmatched junction bases: 9. The length of the CDR3 is 15 residues. CDR1 and CDR2 from the germline V gene are SGHAT and FQDESV (reference sequence). This sample was taken from a study of T-cell reconstitution after alpha-beta-depleted transplantation in children. Library preparation (for TCRbeta) was performed with unique molecular identifiers. TCRdb processed the PCR reads anew with MiXCR; each CDR3 protein has one entry. This table holds tens of thousands of distinct CDR3 sequences, 4.9% found once.

The chain carries TRBV11-1 and TRBJ2-7; TRBD2 matches at 7 bases. Sequencing was performed on PBMCs, mostly from graft donor cells, taken 180 days after TCRalphabeta/CD19-depleted stem cell transplant. This clonotype originated in a boy in the first two years of life who had a stem cell transplant for acute myeloid leukemia, so the T cells may come from the graft donor. The CDR3 loop reads CASSLAAGTTYEQYF. CDR3 coding DNA: TGTGCCAGCAGCCTTGCTGCGGGGACTACCTACGAGCAGTACTTC.